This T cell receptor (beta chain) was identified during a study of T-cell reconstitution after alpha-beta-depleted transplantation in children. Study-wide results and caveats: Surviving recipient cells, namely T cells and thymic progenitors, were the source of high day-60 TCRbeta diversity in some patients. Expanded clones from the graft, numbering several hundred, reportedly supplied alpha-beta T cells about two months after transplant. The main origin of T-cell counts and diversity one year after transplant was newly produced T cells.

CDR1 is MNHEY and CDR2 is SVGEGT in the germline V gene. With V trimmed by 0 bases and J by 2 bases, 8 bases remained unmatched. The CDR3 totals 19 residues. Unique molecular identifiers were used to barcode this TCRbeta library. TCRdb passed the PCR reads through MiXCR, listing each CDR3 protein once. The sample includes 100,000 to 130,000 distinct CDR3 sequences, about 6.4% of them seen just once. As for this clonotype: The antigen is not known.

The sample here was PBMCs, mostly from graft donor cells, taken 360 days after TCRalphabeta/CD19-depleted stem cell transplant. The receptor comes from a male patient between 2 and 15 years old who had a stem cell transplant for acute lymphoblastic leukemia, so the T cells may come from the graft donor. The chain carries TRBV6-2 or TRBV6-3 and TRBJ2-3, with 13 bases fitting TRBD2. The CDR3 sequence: CASSYSVGGLAGDTDTQYF. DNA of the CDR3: TGTGCCAGCAGTTACTCGGTAGGCGGACTAGCGGGGGACACAGATACGCAGTATTTT.